The 19 T cell receptor beta chains presented below share a single source sample, sequenced in a study of blood T cell repertoires in COVID-19. Sequenced by immunoSEQ multiplex PCR; TCRdb stores in-frame clones only, minus some. Of about 20,000 clones in the sample, around nine tenths were seen once. The sample was peripheral blood. The source is a human donor in a cohort sampled during active COVID-19.

The gene calls are TRBV6-5 and TRBJ2-1; the D gene is possibly TRBD2 (6 bases). Germline values: CDR1 MNHEY, CDR2 SVGAGI. V shed 11 bases and J shed 4 bases, with 21 bases lying between them. This CDR3 comprises 15 residues. The CDR3 loop reads CAARLGGIGYNEQFF. The CDR3 DNA follows: TGTGCCGCACGTCTGGGGGGAATTGGGTACAATGAGCAGTTCTTC.

The chain combines TRBV6-5 with TRBJ1-1, with a tentative D call TRBD1 (5 bases). Germline V gives CDR1 MNHEY, CDR2 SVGAGI. Deletions cut 7 bases from V and 2 bases from J, with 8 bases between. This CDR3 has 12 amino acids. The CDR3 coding sequence is TGTGCCAGCACTTGGACAAACACTGAAGCTTTCTTT. It translates to CASTWTNTEAFF.

V and J are TRBV30 and TRBJ1-2, with 7 bases matching TRBD1. The junction had 13 bases not matched to a gene; V was cut back by 4 bases and J by 5 bases. This CDR3 contains 15 residues. Germline V gene sequence: CDR1 GTSNPN, CDR2 SVGIG (reference sequence). CDR3 nucleotide sequence: TGTGCCTGGAACCGGGACAGATATACAAGTTATGGCTACACCTTC. Its protein product is CAWNRDRYTSYGYTF.

The rearrangement uses TRBV9 and TRBJ1-1; TRBD1 aligns across 7 bases. J lost 4 bases, V lost 4 bases, and 7 bases had no gene match. Germline CDR1 is SGDLS and CDR2 is YYNGEE. The CDR3 consists of 14 residues. The CDR3 reads CASSSTGLGTEAFF. The CDR3 DNA reads TGTGCCAGCAGCTCGACAGGGTTGGGCACTGAAGCTTTCTTT.

The chain combines TRBV6-5 with TRBJ1-2; TRBD1 matches 8 bases. The germline gives CDR1 MNHEY, CDR2 SVGAGI. V shed 6 bases, J shed 3 bases, and the junction held 3 bases outside the gene matches. The CDR3 spans 13 residues. In DNA form, the CDR3 reads TGTGCCAGCAGAGGGACAGGTGACTATGGCTACACCTTC. Its protein is CASRGTGDYGYTF.

The rearrangement joins TRBV15 to TRBJ2-7; a weak D match, TRBD1 (6 bases). CDR1 is LNHNV and CDR2 is YYDKDF in the germline V gene (reference sequence). V lost 5 bases to trimming and J lost 2 bases, with 13 bases between them. The CDR3 spans 14 residues. Here the CDR3 DNA reads TGTGCCACCAGCGAAGAACAGGGACCCTACGAGCAGTACTTC. Translation gives CATSEEQGPYEQYF.

This clone was detected only a few times. The V gene is TRBV5-4, the J gene TRBJ2-3; 9 nucleotides match TRBD1. The ends lost 1 base at V and 3 bases at J; junction bases unmatched: 6. CDR1 is SGHNT, CDR2 YYREEE, per germline (reference sequence). The CDR3 spans 16 residues. The CDR3 protein is CASSLSGTGRTDTQYF. For the CDR3, the DNA is TGTGCCAGCAGCTTGAGCGGGACAGGGAGAACAGATACGCAGTATTTT.

The rearrangement links TRBV4-1 to TRBJ1-2; tentatively, D is TRBD1 (6 bases). The CDR3 spans 17 residues. V gave up 2 bases and J gave up 0 bases, with 16 bases separating them. Germline V CDR1 and CDR2: MGHRA, YSYEKL. Here the CDR3 DNA reads TGCGCCAGCAGCCAACCCCCCATGGGACAATCTAACTATGGCTACACCTTC. This translates into CASSQPPMGQSNYGYTF.

The chain carries TRBV5-1 and TRBJ2-3; 10 bases are shared with TRBD2. With V trimmed by 1 base and J by 4 bases, 6 bases remained unmatched. Per the germline V gene, CDR1 is SGHRS and CDR2 is YFSETQ. This CDR3 spans 16 amino acids. The CDR3 region has the DNA TGCGCCAGCAGCTTGAGCCTAGCGGGGGCCCCAGATACGCAGTATTTT. Translating gives CASSLSLAGAPDTQYF.

V usage is TRBV7-9 and J usage is TRBJ2-1; 10 bases are shared with TRBD1. The length of the CDR3 is 17 residues. Trimming at V came to 0 bases and at J to 7 bases, leaving 9 bases not matched to a gene. CDR1 SEHNR and CDR2 FQNEAQ come from the germline V gene (reference sequence). The CDR3 DNA sequence: TGTGCCAGCAGCTTAGCGTTCCGGGACAGGGGCCGTAATGAGCAGTTCTTC. Translating gives CASSLAFRDRGRNEQFF.

This chain uses TRBV11-3 with TRBJ2-3; 9 bases agree with TRBD2. Germline loops: CDR1 SGHNT, CDR2 YENEEA. The CDR3 has 18 amino acids. After removal of 2 bases from V and 6 bases from J, the junction contained 15 bases not matched to a gene. The CDR3, as DNA: TGTGCCAGCAGCTTATACCCCTATTCTAGCGGGGAGGGCGATACGCAGTATTTT. This gives the protein CASSLYPYSSGEGDTQYF.

The chain combines TRBV4-1 with TRBJ1-4; perhaps TRBD1 as D (5 bases). The CDR3 has 15 amino acids. Germline CDR1 MGHRA, CDR2 YSYEKL. Trimming left V 4 bases short and J 4 bases short, with 13 bases between. The CDR3 nucleotides are TGCGCCAGCAGCCCGGGACGGGGGATTAATGAAAAACTGTTTTTT. It yields the protein CASSPGRGINEKLFF.

CDR3 sequence: CSVDFNEKLFF. The DNA of the CDR3 is TGCAGCGTTGACTTTAATGAAAAACTGTTTTTT. The V and J genes are TRBV29-1 and TRBJ1-4; the D is unclear. There are 11 residues in the CDR3. V shed 3 bases and J shed 4 bases, with 3 bases lying between them. Germline values: CDR1 SQVTM, CDR2 ANQGSEA.

V is TRBV7-8 and J is TRBJ2-1; 8 nucleotides agree with TRBD1. This CDR3 has 15 amino acids. The germline gives CDR1 SGHVS, CDR2 FQNEAQ. Germline trimming cut 4 bases from V and 4 bases from J; bases unmatched to any gene: 6. CDR3 sequence reads: CASSYGQGGYNEQFF. DNA of the CDR3: TGTGCCAGCAGCTACGGACAGGGAGGATACAATGAGCAGTTCTTC.

The rearrangement links TRBV5-6 to TRBJ1-2; weak D call: TRBD1 (6 bases). Trimming stripped 0 bases from V and 8 bases from J, with 14 bases between. The germline V gene has CDR1 SGHDT and CDR2 YYEEEE. The length of the CDR3 is 14 residues. The CDR3 sequence: CASSLARGGLGYTF. The CDR3 nucleotides read TGTGCCAGCAGCTTGGCACGGGGGGGCCTGGGCTACACCTTC.

This clone has a single count. The chain joins TRBV3-1 (or the pseudogene TRBV3-2) to TRBJ1-3, with D possibly being TRBD1 (5 bases). The germline CDR1 and CDR2 sequences are LGHDT and YNNKEL (reference sequence). Trimming took off 1 base at V and 8 bases at J, with 15 bases between the two ends. The CDR3 is 15 amino acids. CDR3: CASSQGGQSRDTIYF. The CDR3 nucleotides are TGTGCCAGCAGCCAAGGGGGCCAGAGTCGTGACACCATATATTTT.

The V gene is TRBV3-1 (or the pseudogene TRBV3-2), the J gene TRBJ2-1, with 13 nucleotides matching TRBD2. Germline-derived CDR1 and CDR2 are LGHDT and YNNKEL (reference sequence). The V and J ends lost 3 bases and 13 bases, in that order; junction bases with no gene match: 12. The CDR3 extends over 16 amino acids. Written as DNA, the CDR3 is TGTGCCAGCAGCCAGTCCCTACTAGCGGGGGGGCATCGTCAGTTCTTC. Translation gives CASSQSLLAGGHRQFF.

J is TRBJ1-5 and V is TRBV5-1; D possibly corresponds to TRBD1 (6 bases). This CDR3 has 13 amino acids. The V end lost 4 bases, the J end lost 4 bases, and 9 bases lay between the germline ends. The germline V gene encodes CDR1 SGHRS and CDR2 YFSETQ. This CDR3 is CASSGGTNQPQHF. CDR3 coding DNA: TGCGCCAGCAGCGGGGGCACGAATCAGCCCCAGCATTTT.

This chain joins TRBV10-1 and TRBJ2-3; 9 bases match TRBD1. The CDR3 covers 14 residues. The junction had 5 bases not matched to a gene; V was cut back by 6 bases and J by 4 bases. Germline CDR1 is WNHNN and CDR2 is SYGVQD (reference sequence). Here the CDR3 DNA reads TGCGCCAGCAGAGGGACAGGGCCTTCAGATACGCAGTATTTT. It is translated as CASRGTGPSDTQYF.